These 19 T cell receptor beta chains share one sample of origin, sequenced in a study of OX40 agonist ivuxolimab in advanced cancers. The table came from immunoSEQ multiplex PCR; TCRdb's copy has only in-frame clones and leaves some out. The data hold around 60,000 clones, with 84% observed a single time. Sequencing used CD4+ or CD8+ T cells sorted from blood, obtained in a trial of the OX40 agonist ivuxolimab. These receptors were taken from an adult with an advanced solid tumor such as melanoma, head and neck, liver or kidney cancer.

A note on this clone: Other DNA sequences from this sample encode an identical CDR3 as well. The rearrangement uses TRBV29-1 and TRBJ1-1; 10 bases agree with TRBD1. With V trimmed by 6 bases and J by 4 bases, 2 bases remained unmatched. Germline CDR1 and CDR2: SQVTM and ANQGSEA. The length of the CDR3 is 12 residues. The CDR3 region is CSVRTGGTEAFF. Here the CDR3 DNA reads TGCAGCGTCAGGACAGGGGGCACTGAAGCTTTCTTT.

The chain carries TRBV6-1 and TRBJ1-1; the D is unclear. With 9 bases removed from V and 3 bases from J, the gap between germline ends came to 14 bases. This CDR3 spans 13 amino acids. Germline lookup yields CDR1 MNHNS and CDR2 SASEGT. The CDR3 DNA is TGTGCCAGTTTCAGCGGGTTGTACACTGAAGCTTTCTTT. Protein product: CASFSGLYTEAFF.

The rearrangement joins TRBV5-4 to TRBJ2-3, with D perhaps TRBD2 (6 bases). Germline values: CDR1 SGHNT, CDR2 YYREEE (reference sequence). The CDR3 is made up of 14 amino acids. V lost 4 bases and J lost 1, with 10 bases in between. The CDR3 reads CASSPWGGTDTQYF. The CDR3, as DNA: TGTGCCAGCAGCCCGTGGGGGGGCACAGATACGCAGTATTTT.

The gene calls are TRBV2 and TRBJ1-5; possible D gene TRBD1, 6 bases. The germline gives CDR1 SNHLY, CDR2 FYNNEI. The CDR3 loop spans 14 amino acids. Trimming pared 4 bases from V and 2 bases from J, leaving 9 bases between. The CDR3 is CASSGGQGNQPQHF. The CDR3 bases are TGTGCCAGCAGTGGGGGGCAGGGCAATCAGCCCCAGCATTTT.

The CDR3: CASSLLAGGKNTEAFF. CDR3 nucleotide sequence: TGCGCCAGCAGCTTGTTGGCAGGGGGGAAAAACACTGAAGCTTTCTTT. The gene calls are TRBV5-1 and TRBJ1-1; 7 bases match TRBD1. V was pared by 1 base and J by 2 bases, with 8 bases of the junction left unmatched. The CDR3 has 16 amino acids. Per germline, CDR1 SGHRS and CDR2 YFSETQ.

V is TRBV28 and J is TRBJ1-6; D may be TRBD1 (6 bases). Germline loops: CDR1 MDHEN, CDR2 SYDVKM. The V and J ends lost 6 bases and 4 bases respectively, with 19 bases between them. The CDR3 is 17 residues long. CDR3 amino acids: CASSFGTGGSYNSPLHF. The CDR3 bases are TGTGCCAGCAGCTTTGGTACGGGGGGCAGTTATAATTCACCCCTCCACTTT.

The CDR3 DNA reads TGCGCCAGCAGCTTGGTGCTACTAGCAGGAACAGATACGCAGTATTTT. Protein: CASSLVLLAGTDTQYF. The chain uses TRBV5-1 and TRBJ2-3; D is perhaps TRBD2 (6 bases). The CDR3 contains 16 residues. The ends were cut back, 0 bases at V and 3 bases at J, with 14 bases in the middle. CDR1 and CDR2 from the germline V gene are SGHRS and YFSETQ.

The rearrangement uses TRBV30 and TRBJ2-7, with a tentative D call TRBD2 (6 bases). Germline V CDR1 and CDR2: GTSNPN, SVGIG (reference sequence). Trimming pared 3 bases from V and 2 bases from J, leaving 11 bases between. The CDR3 length is 13 residues. The chain's CDR3 is CAWRRDRTYEQYF. As DNA, the CDR3 is TGTGCCTGGAGGCGGGACCGAACCTACGAGCAGTACTTC.

The CDR3: CASSEALTGDYGYTF. CDR3 sequence (DNA): TGTGCCAGCAGTGAAGCTTTGACAGGGGACTATGGCTACACCTTC. J is TRBJ1-2 and V is TRBV2, with TRBD1 matching over 8 bases. The CDR3 loop spans 15 amino acids. The junction had 3 bases not matched to a gene; V was cut back by 0 bases and J by 3 bases. Germline-derived CDR1 and CDR2 are SNHLY and FYNNEI.

This chain links TRBV5-1 with TRBJ2-1, with 8 nucleotides matching TRBD2. J lost 9 bases, V lost 0 bases, and 2 bases had no gene match. The germline gives CDR1 SGHRS, CDR2 YFSETQ. The CDR3 sequence is 13 residues long. CDR3 sequence reads: CASSLGLAGEQFF. As DNA, the CDR3 is TGCGCCAGCAGCTTGGGGCTAGCGGGTGAGCAGTTCTTC.

This clone came up once. This sequence joins TRBV5-1 and TRBJ2-5; D uncertain. Gene TRBJ2-7 matches the end of the DNA better, so the J call may be wrong. The V gene's germline CDR1 is SGHRS and CDR2 YFSETQ. The CDR3 has 14 residues. The CDR3 DNA sequence: TGCGCCAGCAGCTTGCAGGACCCTAATTACGAGCAGTACTTC. Protein: CASSLQDPNYEQYF.

V is TRBV9 and J is TRBJ2-7, with D possibly being TRBD1 (5 bases). V lost 0 bases to trimming and J lost 4 bases, with 14 bases between them. The CDR3 is 15 residues long. The V gene's germline CDR1 is SGDLS and CDR2 YYNGEE. CDR3 sequence (DNA): TGTGCCAGCAGCGTAGGGGGCGACACGCTTTACGAGCAGTACTTC. Its protein product is CASSVGGDTLYEQYF.

The gene calls are TRBV6-6 and TRBJ2-3, with D perhaps TRBD1 (5 bases). Trimming took 0 bases from V and 2 from J, leaving 12 bases between them. From germline, CDR1 is MNHNY and CDR2 SVGAGI (reference sequence). The CDR3 has 16 residues. CDR3 sequence (DNA): TGTGCCAGCAGTTACTCGAAGCAGGGCCTCACAGATACGCAGTATTTT. Translation: CASSYSKQGLTDTQYF.

The chain joins TRBV18 to TRBJ1-1; D is possibly TRBD1 (6 bases). The V end was cut by 3 bases, the J end by 6 bases, with 11 bases between. CDR3 length: 13 residues. Germline V CDR1 and CDR2: KGHSH, LQKENI. CDR3 nucleotides: TGTGCCAGCTCACCTCGACAGGAAGCTGAAGCTTTCTTT. Amino acids: CASSPRQEAEAFF.

The V and J genes are TRBV7-9 and TRBJ2-5; no reliable D call. This CDR3 contains 14 residues. Looked up from germline, CDR1 is SEHNR and CDR2 is FQNEAQ (reference sequence). Trimming took 2 bases from V and 1 from J, leaving 8 bases between them. DNA for the CDR3: TGTGCCAGCAGCTTATGGCAGCTCCAAGAGACCCAGTACTTC. Encoded protein: CASSLWQLQETQYF.

The chain combines TRBV5-1 with TRBJ2-1, with 13 bases that match TRBD2. V was clipped by 1 base and J by 9 bases; unmatched bases: 4. The CDR3 runs to 15 residues. Germline lookup yields CDR1 SGHRS and CDR2 YFSETQ. This CDR3 is CASSLLRLAGGEQFF. The CDR3 DNA reads as TGCGCCAGCAGCTTGCTAAGACTAGCGGGAGGTGAGCAGTTCTTC. Supplemented by reference TRBV5-1 and TRBJ2-1, the full variable domain reads KAGVTQTPRYLIKTRGQQVTLSCSPISGHRSVSWYQQTPGQGLQFLFEYFSETQRNKGNFPGRFSGRQFSNSRSEMNVSTLELGDSALYLCASSLLRLAGGEQFFGPGTRLTVL.

The gene calls are TRBV10-3 and TRBJ2-5, with D possibly being TRBD2 (6 bases). This CDR3 region has 13 residues. Germline V lookup: CDR1 ENHRY, CDR2 SYGVKD. The V gene lost 7 bases and the J gene lost 4 bases, with 13 bases spanning the gap. This CDR3 is CAINGGGRETQYF. The CDR3 coding sequence is TGTGCCATCAACGGGGGAGGTCGAGAGACCCAGTACTTC.

This clone showed up just a few times. This CDR3 is CASSWDSEETQYF. The DNA for the CDR3 is TGTGCCAGCAGCTGGGACAGCGAAGAGACCCAGTACTTC. This sequence joins TRBV5-6 and TRBJ2-5; 7 nucleotides match TRBD1. Losses at the gene ends were 3 bases for V and 3 bases for J; bases not matched to a gene: 2. Per germline, CDR1 SGHDT and CDR2 YYEEEE. The CDR3 covers 13 residues.

V is TRBV15 and J is TRBJ1-2, with D possibly TRBD1 on 5 matching bases. The CDR3 is 14 residues long. V was pared by 3 bases and J by 4 bases, with 12 bases between. The V gene's germline CDR1 is LNHNV and CDR2 YYDKDF (reference sequence). The CDR3 loop is CATSRGRAGYGYTF. Written as DNA, the CDR3 is TGTGCCACCAGCAGGGGCAGGGCCGGCTATGGCTACACCTTC.